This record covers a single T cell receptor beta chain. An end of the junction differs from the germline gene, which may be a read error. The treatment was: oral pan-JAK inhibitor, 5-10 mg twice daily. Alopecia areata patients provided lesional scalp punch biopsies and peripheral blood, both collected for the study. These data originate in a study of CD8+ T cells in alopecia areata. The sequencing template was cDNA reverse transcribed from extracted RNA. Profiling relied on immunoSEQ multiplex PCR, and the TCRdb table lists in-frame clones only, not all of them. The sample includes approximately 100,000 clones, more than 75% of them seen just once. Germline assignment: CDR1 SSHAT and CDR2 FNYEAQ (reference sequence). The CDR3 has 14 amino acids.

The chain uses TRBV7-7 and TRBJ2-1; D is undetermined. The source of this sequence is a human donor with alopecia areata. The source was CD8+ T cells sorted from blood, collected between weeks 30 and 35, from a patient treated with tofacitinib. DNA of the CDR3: TGTGCTAGCAGCTTAGCTCCGCATCAGGATGAGCAGTTCTTC. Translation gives CASSLAPHQDEQFF.